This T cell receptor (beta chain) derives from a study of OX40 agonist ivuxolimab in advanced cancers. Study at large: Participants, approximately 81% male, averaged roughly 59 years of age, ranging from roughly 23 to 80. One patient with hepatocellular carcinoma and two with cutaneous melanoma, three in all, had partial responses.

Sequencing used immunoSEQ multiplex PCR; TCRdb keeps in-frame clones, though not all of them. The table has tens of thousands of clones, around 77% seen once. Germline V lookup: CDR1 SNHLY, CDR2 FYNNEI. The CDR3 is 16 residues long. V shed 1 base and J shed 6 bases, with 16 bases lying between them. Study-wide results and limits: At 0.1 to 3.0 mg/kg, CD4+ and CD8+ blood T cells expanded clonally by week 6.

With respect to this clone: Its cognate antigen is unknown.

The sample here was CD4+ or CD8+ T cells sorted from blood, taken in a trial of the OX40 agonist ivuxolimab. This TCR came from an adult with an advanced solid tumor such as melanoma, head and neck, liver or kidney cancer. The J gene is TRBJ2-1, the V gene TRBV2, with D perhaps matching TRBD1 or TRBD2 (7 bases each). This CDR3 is CASSEGEGASLNEQFF. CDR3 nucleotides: TGTGCCAGCAGTGAAGGGGAGGGGGCCAGCCTCAATGAGCAGTTCTTC.